A selection of T cell receptor beta chains follows, all from one sample in a study of graft-versus-host responses after intestinal transplantation. Clones were read by immunoSEQ multiplex PCR, and TCRdb kept only the in-frame ones, dropping some. The table shows roughly 10,000 clones, with 29% occurring only once. The sample here was alloreactive CD8+ T cells from a mixed lymphocyte reaction culture, taken before intestinal transplant. These receptors all stem from a human patient who received an intestinal transplant. The CDR3 runs from the conserved cysteine through the conserved F or W. D genes are given only for firm matches. Rows may omit the clone size; those that give it use once, few, many or a size class.

V gene	clone size	J gene	D gene	CDR3 DNA	CDR3 protein
TRBV25-1	NA	TRBJ2-7	NA	TGTGCCAGCAGTGTTGGGGGGGGGCCCTACGAGCAGTACTTC	CASSVGGGPYEQYF
TRBV9	NA	TRBJ1-2	TRBD1	TGTGCCAGCAGCGGGACAGGGGCGCCTTTCTATGGCTACACCTTC	CASSGTGAPFYGYTF
TRBV5-1	NA	TRBJ1-2	NA	TGCGCCAGCAGCCCCCACAGGGTGAATGGCTACACCTTC	CASSPHRVNGYTF
TRBV18	medium-sized	TRBJ1-5	NA	TGTGCCAGCTCCCCCCACAGATGGCCCCAGCATTTT	CASSPHRWPQHF
TRBV27	medium-sized	TRBJ2-3	NA	TGTGCCAGCAGTCAGTGGAACAGAGAGGATACGCAGTATTTT	CASSQWNREDTQYF
TRBV7-9	NA	TRBJ2-1	NA	TGTGCCAGCCGGAGTTCCAACAATGAGCAGTTCTTC	CASRSSNNEQFF
TRBV29-1	NA	TRBJ2-7	TRBD1	TGCAGCGTTGAAGGGGGACAGTTCTACGAGCAGTACTTC	CSVEGGQFYEQYF
TRBV7-6	few	TRBJ2-3	TRBD2	TGTGCCAGCAGCTTAGCAAGCGGAGCTAGCGGGGCTCAAGCGGATACGCAGTATTTT	CASSLASGASGAQADTQYF
TRBV5-4	NA	TRBJ2-1	TRBD1	TGTGCCAGCAGCCAAGGGACAGACTATGAGCAGTTCTTC	CASSQGTDYEQFF
TRBV6-5	NA	TRBJ1-5	NA	TGTGCCAGCAGCCCTTTGGGGAGTCAGCCCCAGCATTTT	CASSPLGSQPQHF
TRBV11-1	NA	TRBJ2-5	TRBD1	TGTGCCAGCAGCTTCCCCCCTGGGACAGGGGAAGAGACCCAGTACTTC	CASSFPPGTGEETQYF
TRBV11-2	NA	TRBJ2-7	TRBD2	TGTGCCAGCAGCCTGTCAGCGGGGCTGGGGTACGAGCAGTACTTC	CASSLSAGLGYEQYF
TRBV23-1	NA	TRBJ2-7	NA	TGCGCCAGCAGTCAATCGAGGCGGACCTACGAGCAGTACTTC	CASSQSRRTYEQYF
TRBV5-1	few	TRBJ2-5	TRBD2	TGCGCCAGCAGCCGCGGGGGGCCCCCTAAAGAGACCCAGTACTTC	CASSRGGPPKETQYF
TRBV6-1	NA	TRBJ2-7	NA	TGTGCCAGCAGTGAACGCAGGGTAGGCTCCTACGAGCAGTACTTC	CASSERRVGSYEQYF
TRBV6-5	few	TRBJ1-1	NA	TGTGCCAGCAGTTACTCGCCAGGCACTGAAGCTTTCTTT	CASSYSPGTEAFF
TRBV11-2	medium-sized	TRBJ1-2	TRBD1	TGTGCCAGCAGCCCCCCGACAGGGGAGGGCTACACCTTC	CASSPPTGEGYTF
TRBV7-8	NA	TRBJ2-2	TRBD2	TGTGCCAGCAGCGCTAGCGGGGGGGCCACCGGGGAGCTGTTTTTT	CASSASGGATGELFF
TRBV21-1	few	TRBJ1-1	NA	TGTGCCAGCAGCAAGGGTCGGGGCACTGAAGCTTTCTTT	CASSKGRGTEAFF
TRBV6-5	NA	TRBJ2-1	NA	TGTGCCAGCAGTTACGACTCCGCCTCCTACAATGAGCAGTTCTTC	CASSYDSASYNEQFF
TRBV6-5	NA	TRBJ1-6	NA	TGCGCCAGCACCTGGGGGGTCGGAGGTTCACCCCTCCACTTT	CASTWGVGGSPLHF
TRBV4-1	few	TRBJ2-1	TRBD2	TGCGCCAGCAGCCAAGTTTCGACTAGCGGACTTAATGAGCAGTTCTTC	CASSQVSTSGLNEQFF
TRBV6-5	medium-sized	TRBJ1-2	NA	TGTGCCAGCAGTTACGGGGGGACCTATGGCTACACCTTC	CASSYGGTYGYTF
TRBV6-1	few	TRBJ2-1	NA	TGTGCCAGCAGTGAAATGGGGTCTCCAGGGAATGAGCAGTTCTTC	CASSEMGSPGNEQFF
TRBV10-3	NA	TRBJ1-2	TRBD1	TGTGCCATCGGCGAAACCGGACAGGGATGGAACTATGGCTACACCTTC	CAIGETGQGWNYGYTF
TRBV6-1	NA	TRBJ2-7	NA	TGTGCCAGCAGTACCCCAGGTGCAGGTTACGAGCAGTACTTC	CASSTPGAGYEQYF
TRBV5-4	few	TRBJ2-5	TRBD1	TGTGCCAGCAGCCAGACAGGGGATTCACAAGAGACCCAGTACTTC	CASSQTGDSQETQYF
TRBV7-6	NA	TRBJ2-3	TRBD2	TGTGCCAGCAGCCCGCGGGGGGGCCTTGGAGATACGCAGTATTTT	CASSPRGGLGDTQYF
TRBV27	NA	TRBJ2-1	TRBD1	TGTGCCAGCAGGGGGACAGTGGTACATGAGCAGTTCTTC	CASRGTVVHEQFF
TRBV14	few	TRBJ2-1	NA	TGTGCCAGCGAACCATTACAGGGGGGGAATGAGCAGTTCTTC	CASEPLQGGNEQFF
TRBV2	NA	TRBJ1-2	NA	TGTGCCACTACACCCCCGGCAGGGCCCCGCTATGGCTACACCTTC	CATTPPAGPRYGYTF
TRBV6-5	medium-sized	TRBJ1-6	TRBD1	TGTGCCAGCAGACCCGGACAGGGAAATTCACCCCTCCACTTT	CASRPGQGNSPLHF
TRBV5-1	NA	TRBJ1-1	NA	TGCGCCAGCAGCTTGGGATTAGGGGGTGAGGACACTGAAGCTTTCTTT	CASSLGLGGEDTEAFF
TRBV5-6	NA	TRBJ1-6	NA	TGTGCCAGCAGCTTGGTCGCAGATAATTCACCCCTCCACTTT	CASSLVADNSPLHF
TRBV11-3	NA	TRBJ2-1	NA	TGTGCCAGCAGCCCACCGACTACCTACAATGAGCAGTTCTTC	CASSPPTTYNEQFF
TRBV27	NA	TRBJ1-5	NA	TGTGCCACGAGGGGGGGCAATAGCAATCAGCCCCAGCATTTT	CATRGGNSNQPQHF
TRBV5-5	NA	TRBJ2-7	TRBD1	TGTGCCAGCAGCACGACAGGGGGGGGCTACGAGCAGTACTTC	CASSTTGGGYEQYF
TRBV6-5	NA	TRBJ2-7	TRBD1	TGTGCCAGCAACCCGACAGGGCCGGCCTACGAGCAGTACTTC	CASNPTGPAYEQYF
TRBV27	NA	TRBJ2-7	NA	TGTGCCAGCAGTTTTTCCAGGGTCTACGAGCAGTACTTC	CASSFSRVYEQYF
TRBV29-1	few	TRBJ1-2	NA	TGCAGCGTTGAAGACGGCGGGCCCCCCTATGGCTACACCTTC	CSVEDGGPPYGYTF
TRBV2	few	TRBJ1-4	TRBD1	TGTGCCAGCAGCGACCCCAGGGGGACTAATGAAAAACTGTTTTTT	CASSDPRGTNEKLFF
TRBV9	few	TRBJ1-1	NA	TGTGCCAGCAGCGTAGGGGGCTCGCCTAACACTGAAGCTTTCTTT	CASSVGGSPNTEAFF
TRBV7-6	medium-sized	TRBJ2-7	NA	TGTGCCAGCAGCCCCCAGGGGATAGGGTACGAGCAGTACTTC	CASSPQGIGYEQYF
TRBV2	medium-sized	TRBJ2-7	TRBD1	TGTGCCAGCAGTTACCTAACAGGGGACTACGAGCAGTACTTC	CASSYLTGDYEQYF
TRBV6-5	few	TRBJ2-1	NA	TGTGCCAGCAGCTCTAGCCCCAATGAGCAGTTCTTC	CASSSSPNEQFF
TRBV7-6	few	TRBJ1-1	NA	TGTGCCAGCAGCTTAGCGCCCGGGGGCACTGAAGCTTTCTTT	CASSLAPGGTEAFF
TRBV25-1	NA	TRBJ1-5	NA	TGTGCCAGCAGTCGGGACTGCGTATATAGCAATCAGCCCCAGCATTTT	CASSRDCVYSNQPQHF
TRBV6-6	NA	TRBJ2-3	TRBD2	TGTGCCAGCAGTTACTCGGCGGGAGAAAGGCCAGATACGCAGTATTTT	CASSYSAGERPDTQYF
TRBV11-2	NA	TRBJ2-5	TRBD2	TGTGCCAGCAGCCGCGGGGGGGCCTGGTATCAAGAGACCCAGTACTTC	CASSRGGAWYQETQYF
TRBV7-9	NA	TRBJ1-6	NA	TGTGCCAGCAGCTTAGGGGCCGAAAATAATTCACCCCTCCACTTT	CASSLGAENNSPLHF
TRBV19	medium-sized	TRBJ1-2	NA	TGTGCCAGTAGTATAGGCACGGGATATGGCTACACCTTC	CASSIGTGYGYTF
TRBV9	NA	TRBJ2-3	NA	TGTGCCAGCAGCGTTACTGACACAGATACGCAGTATTTT	CASSVTDTDTQYF
TRBV4-1	medium-sized	TRBJ2-5	TRBD2	TGCGCCAGCAGCCAAGGGGTTAGCGGGGGGGCGGGGGAGACCCAGTACTTC	CASSQGVSGGAGETQYF
TRBV5-5	NA	TRBJ1-1	NA	TGTGCCAGCAGCTGGGGCAGGATTTACACTGAAGCTTTCTTT	CASSWGRIYTEAFF
TRBV6-6	NA	TRBJ2-7	TRBD2	TGTGCCAGCAGGCCAGCGGGGGAACCCTACGAGCAGTACTTC	CASRPAGEPYEQYF
TRBV5-1	NA	TRBJ2-4	TRBD2	TGCGCCAGCAGCCCCACAGCGGGGGGGAGTGAAAACATTCAGTACTTC	CASSPTAGGSENIQYF